The 14 T cell receptor beta chains reported below all come from one sample, sequenced in a study of cytomegalovirus exposure and HLA in healthy donors. A multiplex PCR was run with 60 Vbeta primers and 13 Jbeta primers. Profiling relied on immunoSEQ multiplex PCR, and the TCRdb table lists in-frame clones only, not all of them. The data contain more than 200,000 clones, over 75% of them seen just once; the ten biggest clones take up approximately 0.22%. The sequencing sample was made of PBMCs. The receptors were gathered from a girl aged 2 to 10 in good health and CMV-seronegative.

This clone was recorded a few times. The rearrangement uses TRBV30 and TRBJ2-3; weak D call: TRBD1 (6 bases). CDR1 and CDR2 (germline): GTSNPN, SVGIG (reference sequence). Trimming took off 5 bases at V and 4 bases at J, with 10 bases between the two ends. The CDR3 runs 12 residues. The CDR3 loop reads CAWSDSSDTQYF. The CDR3 nucleotides read TGTGCCTGGTCGGACAGTTCAGATACGCAGTATTTT.

This clone showed up just a few times. The chain has TRBV7-9 and TRBJ1-2; D possibly corresponds to TRBD1 (6 bases). CDR1 and CDR2 from the germline V gene are SEHNR and FQNEAQ (reference sequence). V lost 2 bases, J lost 1 base, and 11 bases lay in between. This CDR3 is 15 amino acids long. The CDR3 region has the DNA TGTGCCAGCAGCTTATGGACAGCTCATAACTATGGCTACACCTTC. Translated: CASSLWTAHNYGYTF.

This clone occurred a few times. The chain links TRBV6-1 to TRBJ1-4; D is unresolved. Trimming stripped 3 bases from V and 10 bases from J, with 15 bases between. Germline V gene lookup returns CDR1 MNHNS and CDR2 SASEGT. The CDR3 is 14 amino acids. CDR3 sequence (DNA): TGTGCCAGCAGTGATCCGCAGGTCCAAGGAAAACTGTTTTTT. Translated, it gives CASSDPQVQGKLFF.

This clone occurred a few times. The CDR3 DNA reads as TGTGCCAGCAGCAGGGACAGGGCGAACTATGGCTACACCTTC. This sequence encodes CASSRDRANYGYTF. The chain recombines TRBV4-2 with TRBJ1-2, with 9 bases identical to TRBD1. The CDR3 is 14 residues long. Looked up from germline, CDR1 is LGHNA and CDR2 is YNFKEQ. Trimming removed 5 bases from V and 2 bases from J; junction bases left unmatched: 3.

The V call is TRBV5-1, the J call TRBJ2-5, with 7 bases lining up with TRBD1. The CDR3 spans 17 residues. Germline assignment: CDR1 SGHRS and CDR2 YFSETQ. After removal of 0 bases from V and 5 bases from J, the junction contained 13 bases not matched to a gene. The CDR3 DNA follows: TGCGCCAGCAGCTTGGCCCTCGGCAGGGGGTTATACGAGACCCAGTACTTC. Amino acids: CASSLALGRGLYETQYF.

As regards this clone: Other nucleotide sequences from this sample produce the same CDR3. The chain links TRBV6-5 to TRBJ1-1, with D possibly matching TRBD1 (5 bases). Looked up from germline, CDR1 is MNHEY and CDR2 is SVGAGI. The CDR3 is 12 amino acids. V lost 0 bases, J lost 9 bases, and 8 bases lay in between. The CDR3 sequence: CASSYSAGKAFF. CDR3 nucleotides: TGTGCCAGCAGTTACTCAGCAGGGAAAGCTTTCTTT.

This clone was found once. J is TRBJ2-7 and V is TRBV2, with a possible D match to TRBD1 (6 bases). This CDR3 region has 13 residues. Germline V gene sequence: CDR1 SNHLY, CDR2 FYNNEI. The V and J ends lost 7 bases and 2 bases respectively, with 12 bases between them. This CDR3 reads CASTLAGAYEQYF. The CDR3 nucleotides read TGTGCCAGCACCTTGGCAGGGGCCTACGAGCAGTACTTC.

The chain is built from TRBV5-1 and TRBJ2-5; the D gene is possibly TRBD2 (7 bases). Germline assignment: CDR1 SGHRS and CDR2 YFSETQ. This CDR3 has 17 amino acids. V was shortened by 3 bases and J by 3 bases, with 21 bases between the two germline ends. The CDR3 protein is CASSWGMGGGLKETQYF. The DNA for the CDR3 is TGCGCCAGCAGCTGGGGCATGGGAGGGGGACTAAAAGAGACCCAGTACTTC. Full variable domain (rest looked up from reference TRBV5-1 and TRBJ2-5): KAGVTQTPRYLIKTRGQQVTLSCSPISGHRSVSWYQQTPGQGLQFLFEYFSETQRNKGNFPGRFSGRQFSNSRSEMNVSTLELGDSALYLCASSWGMGGGLKETQYFGPGTRLLVL.

This clone showed up just once. CDR3 sequence reads: CASSSVPGQGPSTDTQYF. In nucleotides, the CDR3 is TGTGCCAGTAGTTCTGTCCCGGGACAGGGGCCAAGCACAGATACGCAGTATTTT. The chain recombines TRBV19 with TRBJ2-3; TRBD1 aligns across 10 bases. CDR1 and CDR2 from the germline V gene are LNHDA and SQIVND (reference sequence). CDR3 size: 18 residues. Trimming removed 5 bases from V and 0 bases from J; junction bases left unmatched: 11.

The gene calls are TRBV5-1 and TRBJ2-2, with 7 bases that match TRBD1. Trimming removed 4 bases from V and 0 bases from J; junction bases left unmatched: 9. This CDR3 contains 17 residues. The germline V gene has CDR1 SGHRS and CDR2 YFSETQ. CDR3 amino acids: CASSPRWTGTNTGELFF. The DNA for the CDR3 is TGCGCCAGCAGCCCCCGCTGGACAGGAACGAACACCGGGGAGCTGTTTTTT. Full variable domain (rest looked up from reference TRBV5-1 and TRBJ2-2): KAGVTQTPRYLIKTRGQQVTLSCSPISGHRSVSWYQQTPGQGLQFLFEYFSETQRNKGNFPGRFSGRQFSNSRSEMNVSTLELGDSALYLCASSPRWTGTNTGELFFGEGSRLTVL.

The chain uses TRBV29-1 and TRBJ1-2; D may be TRBD1 (5 bases). Per germline, CDR1 SQVTM and CDR2 ANQGSEA. The ends were cut back, 6 bases at V and 8 bases at J, with 16 bases in the middle. The CDR3 runs 12 residues. Written as DNA, the CDR3 is TGCAGCGTCGTGGGGGGGGAAGGGGGCTACACCTTC. Its protein product is CSVVGGEGGYTF.

The chain has TRBV5-1 and TRBJ1-1, with D unclear. The germline V and J ends were trimmed by 0 bases and 5 bases, with 14 bases remaining between them. Germline V gives CDR1 SGHRS, CDR2 YFSETQ. This CDR3 spans 15 amino acids. Here the CDR3 DNA reads TGCGCCAGCAGCTTGGCCGGGAGCATGAGGACTGAAGCTTTCTTT. Protein: CASSLAGSMRTEAFF.

The rearrangement joins TRBV5-1 to TRBJ2-2; tentative D call: TRBD1 (8 bases). Trimming shortened V by 5 bases and J by 4 bases, and 15 bases separated the two germline ends. From germline, CDR1 is SGHRS and CDR2 YFSETQ. This CDR3 spans 15 amino acids. The CDR3, as DNA: TGCGCCAGCAGACAGGGGGGGGTCCTCACCGGGGAGCTGTTTTTT. This codes for CASRQGGVLTGELFF.

The chain recombines TRBV9 with TRBJ2-7, with TRBD1 matching 8 bases. Germline CDR1 is SGDLS and CDR2 is YYNGEE. This CDR3 has 13 residues. The V and J ends lost 2 bases and 5 bases, in that order; junction bases with no gene match: 3. CDR3 amino acids: CASSVGQGNEQYF. The CDR3 DNA sequence: TGTGCCAGCAGCGTTGGACAGGGCAACGAGCAGTACTTC.